This T cell receptor beta chain was captured in a study of blood T cell repertoires in COVID-19 (dated by TCRdb to about 2020). In the study overall: Collaborator samples came from the United States, Italy and Spain and covered acute and convalescent phases of COVID-19. The repertoires were released in a freely available public database meant as a resource for research on the immune response to SARS-CoV-2. Deeply sampled blood TCRbeta repertoires from subjects exposed to, actively infected with, or recovered from COVID-19 were included in the dataset. HLA class I and class II types, where available, came from metadata supplied by the sample provider rather than from assay-based typing. Sample metadata almost always included a de-identified subject ID, COVID-19 status, age in years and sex. The prospective study material was composed of cDNA or gDNA derived from T cells, B-cell-depleted T cells, or PBMCs. The samples were drawn from the first 160 participants of the ongoing ImmuneRACE study and from over a thousand subjects provided by 6 global collaborators.

CDR1 and CDR2 are read off the germline V gene as SGHDN and FVKESK. Clipping removes 4 bases from V and 3 bases from J, with 5 as the unmatched junction base count. Inclusive of the bounding cysteine and phenylalanine, the CDR3 is 15 residues long. The CDR3 DNA has 45 bases and is translated from base 1. On this clone: The antigen it binds to is not known. No qualities accompany the bases; no much larger clone lies one base away.

TCRbeta CDR3 regions were amplified from genomic DNA using the immunoSEQ Assay, a bias-controlled multiplex PCR. In the source study's methods: Nucleated cell counts per sample were estimated from amplification of reference gene primers within the assay. To quantify the absolute abundance of each unique TCRbeta CDR3 rearrangement, sequence reads were collapsed and filtered. For each sample, productive Simpson clonality was calculated as the square root of Simpson's diversity index over productive rearrangements. Held by TCRdb, this immuneACCESS table contains in-frame sequences only and omits some clones. Under half of the omission traces to an unresolved V gene where checked; the cause of the rest is unknown. D and trimming come from the DNA, and the V and J calls and clone size come from that table. In this sample the table shows 190,000 or so clones, 89% of which occur a single time. The top ten clonotypes cover about 6.7% of the sample.

General conclusions and limits of the study: The quantity of clinical and demographic metadata differed by source and by participant and was supplied without curation.

Whole blood was collected in K2EDTA tubes by collaborating institutions according to the institutions' own protocols. For TCRbeta analysis, collaborators shipped samples as frozen whole blood, isolated PBMCs, or DNA extracted from either of those sample types. The material sequenced was peripheral blood. This receptor was obtained from a man between 35 and 55 years old with acute or convalescent COVID-19. The V and J segments used are TRBV14 and TRBJ2-7, with 11 bases in between that match TRBD1. This receptor carries the CDR3 CASSPGTGGFYEQYF. The bases read TGTGCCAGCAGCCCCGGGACAGGGGGTTTCTACGAGCAGTACTTC.